A single sample is the source of the 14 T cell receptor beta chains below, sequenced in a study of response to subunit inactivated influenza vaccine. TCRdb re-called the RT-PCR reads through MiXCR, storing one row per CDR3 protein. The sample lists 650,000 to 800,000 distinct CDR3 sequences, roughly 13% occurring once. The specimen was PBMCs from blood, collected 14 to 15 days before vaccination. Source of these receptors: a man aged 50 to 59 who received an inactivated influenza vaccine.

The DNA for the CDR3 is TGTGCCAGCAGTCCGCGGACCAGGGACACTGAAGCTTTCTTT. Translation: CASSPRTRDTEAFF. This chain uses TRBV6-2 or TRBV6-3 with TRBJ1-1, with a weak D call TRBD1 (5 bases). The CDR3 contains 14 residues. Germline values: CDR1 MNHEY, CDR2 SVGEGT. Trimming pared 5 bases from V and 3 bases from J, leaving 13 bases between.

This clonotype was recorded a few times. This chain links TRBV24-1 with TRBJ2-5; D remains unclear. V was clipped by 9 bases and J by 5 bases, with 18 bases between them. Looked up from germline, CDR1 is KGHDR and CDR2 is SFDVKD. The CDR3 has 14 residues. In nucleotides, the CDR3 is TGTGCCACCCCCGTGGAGTTACCTAGGGAGACCCAGTACTTC. Translation gives CATPVELPRETQYF.

The chain couples TRBV20-1 to TRBJ2-5, with TRBD1 as a possible D gene (5 bases). Germline-derived CDR1 and CDR2 are DFQATT and SNEGSKA (reference sequence). V lost 5 bases and J lost 0, with 10 bases in between. The CDR3 contains 13 residues. The CDR3 DNA sequence: TGCAGTGCTGACGACAGCTACCAAGAGACCCAGTACTTC. Its translation is CSADDSYQETQYF.

The V call is TRBV6-1, the J call TRBJ1-2; no firm D call. Trimming stripped 6 bases from V and 4 bases from J, with 12 bases between. This CDR3 region has 13 residues. Germline V gene data show CDR1 as MNHNS and CDR2 as SASEGT. CDR3 amino acids: CASSLDGSYGYTF. CDR3 DNA sequence: TGTGCCAGCAGCCTCGACGGATCCTATGGCTACACCTTC.

The gene calls are TRBV12-3 or TRBV12-4 and TRBJ2-2, with TRBD2 matching 10 bases. V was clipped by 7 bases and J by 5 bases; unmatched bases: 10. The CDR3 totals 16 residues. The chain's CDR3 is CASTQEAGGLTGELFF. DNA of the CDR3: TGTGCCAGCACCCAGGAAGCGGGAGGGCTTACCGGGGAGCTGTTTTTT.

The V gene is TRBV20-1, the J gene TRBJ1-5; 9 bases align to TRBD1. Losses at the gene ends were 6 bases for V and 5 bases for J; bases not matched to a gene: 5. From germline, CDR1 is DFQATT and CDR2 SNEGSKA (reference sequence). The CDR3 has 13 residues. The CDR3 region is CSAPGQGYQPQHF. The CDR3 coding sequence is TGCAGTGCACCGGGACAGGGATATCAGCCCCAGCATTTT.

This clonotype was recorded only once. The chain couples TRBV18 to TRBJ2-5; tentatively, D is TRBD1 (6 bases). Germline assignment: CDR1 KGHSH and CDR2 LQKENI. The CDR3 contains 13 residues. The ends were cut back, 6 bases at V and 5 bases at J, with 13 bases in the middle. CDR3 DNA sequence: TGTGCCAGCTCGTCCCAGGGGCCTGAGACCCAGTACTTC. It encodes CASSSQGPETQYF.

This chain joins TRBV14 and TRBJ1-2; D is ambiguous. CDR1 and CDR2 (germline): SGHDN, FVKESK. Trimming took 1 base from V and 0 from J, leaving 3 bases between them. There are 13 residues in the CDR3. The CDR3 bases are TGTGCCAGCAGCCAAGTGCCTAACTATGGCTACACCTTC. Its protein is CASSQVPNYGYTF.

This clonotype was seen a handful of times. The chain carries TRBV15 and TRBJ2-7; tentatively, D is TRBD1 or TRBD2 (6 bases each). Germline CDR1 is LNHNV and CDR2 is YYDKDF (reference sequence). The CDR3 spans 15 residues. V gave up 1 base and J gave up 6 bases, with 16 bases separating them. The CDR3 sequence is CATSRVGGGIREQYF. Written as DNA, the CDR3 is TGTGCCACCAGCAGAGTAGGAGGGGGGATTCGCGAGCAGTACTTC.

The gene calls are TRBV2 and TRBJ2-3; 7 bases line up with TRBD2. This CDR3 is 18 amino acids long. Unmatched junction bases numbered 21, after V lost 11 bases and J lost 1 base. Germline lookup yields CDR1 SNHLY and CDR2 FYNNEI. The CDR3 loop reads CACCFSAGPPSGTDTQYF. The CDR3 DNA sequence: TGTGCCTGCTGTTTCTCAGCGGGACCACCCAGCGGCACAGATACGCAGTATTTT.

The chain combines TRBV9 with TRBJ2-5; perhaps D is TRBD1 or TRBD2 (7 bases each). This CDR3 contains 15 residues. Trimming shortened V by 1 base and J by 2 bases, and 12 bases separated the two germline ends. Per germline, CDR1 SGDLS and CDR2 YYNGEE. The CDR3 sequence: CASSVSGTAQETQYF. In nucleotides, the CDR3 is TGTGCCAGCAGCGTAAGCGGGACAGCTCAAGAGACCCAGTACTTC.

This clonotype was found a few times. The chain joins TRBV3-1 to TRBJ2-3; D remains unclear. The V gene's germline CDR1 is LGHDT and CDR2 YNNKEL (reference sequence). The germline V and J ends were trimmed by 1 base and 6 bases, with 8 bases remaining between them. This CDR3 is 13 amino acids long. The CDR3: CASSQGRWDTQYF. CDR3 DNA sequence: TGTGCCAGCAGCCAAGGACGATGGGATACGCAGTATTTT.

In its sample, this clonotype was seen once. The gene calls are TRBV4-3 and TRBJ2-1; D gene ambiguous. The CDR3 is made up of 15 amino acids. V lost 0 bases to trimming and J lost 5 bases, with 11 bases between them. CDR1 is LGHNA, CDR2 YSLEER, per germline. CDR3 region: CASSQDGANNNEQFF. The CDR3 nucleotides are TGCGCCAGCAGCCAAGATGGAGCGAATAACAATGAGCAGTTCTTC.

This sequence joins TRBV10-3 and TRBJ2-1; 8 positions agree with TRBD2. The germline V gene encodes CDR1 ENHRY and CDR2 SYGVKD. V shed 3 bases and J 0 bases; nucleotides not matched to a gene: 10. The CDR3 has 18 amino acids. Here the CDR3 reads CAISDSSGTRSSYNEQFF. CDR3 nucleotides: TGTGCCATCAGTGACAGCTCCGGGACTAGGAGCTCCTACAATGAGCAGTTCTTC.